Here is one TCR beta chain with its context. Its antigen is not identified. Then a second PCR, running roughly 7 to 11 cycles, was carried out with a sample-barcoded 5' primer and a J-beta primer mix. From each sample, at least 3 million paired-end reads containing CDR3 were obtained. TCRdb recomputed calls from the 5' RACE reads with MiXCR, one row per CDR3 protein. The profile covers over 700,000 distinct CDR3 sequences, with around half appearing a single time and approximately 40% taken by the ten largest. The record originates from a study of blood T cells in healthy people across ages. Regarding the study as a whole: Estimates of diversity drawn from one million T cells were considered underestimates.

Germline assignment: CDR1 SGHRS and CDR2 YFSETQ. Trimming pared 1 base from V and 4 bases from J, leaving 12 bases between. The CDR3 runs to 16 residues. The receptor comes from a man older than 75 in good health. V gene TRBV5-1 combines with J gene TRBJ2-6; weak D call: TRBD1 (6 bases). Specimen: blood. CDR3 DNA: TGCGCCAGCAGCTTGACAACAGGGCAAGGGGCCAACGTCCTGACTTTC. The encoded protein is CASSLTTGQGANVLTF.